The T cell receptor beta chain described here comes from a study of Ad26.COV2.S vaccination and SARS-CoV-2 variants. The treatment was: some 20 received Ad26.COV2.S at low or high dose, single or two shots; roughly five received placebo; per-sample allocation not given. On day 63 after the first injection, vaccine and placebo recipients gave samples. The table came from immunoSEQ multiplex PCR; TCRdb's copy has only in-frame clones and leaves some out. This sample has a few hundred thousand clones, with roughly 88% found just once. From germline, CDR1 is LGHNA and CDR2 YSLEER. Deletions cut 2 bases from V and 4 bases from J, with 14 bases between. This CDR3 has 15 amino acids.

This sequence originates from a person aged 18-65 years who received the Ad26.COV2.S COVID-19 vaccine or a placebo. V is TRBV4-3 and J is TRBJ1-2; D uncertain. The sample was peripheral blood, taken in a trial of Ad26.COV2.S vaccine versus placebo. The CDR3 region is CASSQSVTNRYGYTF. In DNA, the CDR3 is TGCGCCAGCAGCCAATCCGTGACAAACCGCTATGGCTACACCTTC.